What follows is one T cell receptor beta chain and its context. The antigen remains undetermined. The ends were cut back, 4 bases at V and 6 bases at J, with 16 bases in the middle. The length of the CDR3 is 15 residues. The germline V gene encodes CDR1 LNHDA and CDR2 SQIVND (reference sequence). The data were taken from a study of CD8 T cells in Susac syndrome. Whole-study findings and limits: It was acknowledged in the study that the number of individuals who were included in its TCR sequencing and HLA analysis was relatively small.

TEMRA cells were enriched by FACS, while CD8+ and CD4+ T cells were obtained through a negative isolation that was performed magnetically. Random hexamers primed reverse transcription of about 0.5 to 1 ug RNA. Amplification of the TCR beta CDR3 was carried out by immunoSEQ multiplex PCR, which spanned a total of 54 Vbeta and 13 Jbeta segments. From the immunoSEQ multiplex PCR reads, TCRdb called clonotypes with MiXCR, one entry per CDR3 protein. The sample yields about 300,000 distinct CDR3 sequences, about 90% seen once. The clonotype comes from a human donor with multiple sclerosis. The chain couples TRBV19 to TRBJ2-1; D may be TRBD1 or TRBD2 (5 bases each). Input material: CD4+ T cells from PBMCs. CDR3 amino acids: CASSRAGGTSNEQFF. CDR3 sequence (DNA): TGTGCCAGTAGTAGGGCCGGTGGGACCAGCAATGAGCAGTTCTTC.